This paragraph covers one TCR beta chain sequence. This clone's antigen is unknown. Qualities for individual bases were not recorded, and no much larger clone is one base off. This entry is derived from a study of T cell changes during pregnancy in multiple sclerosis (dated by TCRdb to between 2018 and 2021). For the wider study: The study looked at changes in the T cell repertoire across pregnancy in women with multiple sclerosis.

Libraries were constructed by the immunoSEQ multiplex PCR assay. Held by TCRdb, this immuneACCESS table contains in-frame sequences only and omits some clones. Under half of the omission traces to an unresolved V gene where checked; the cause of the rest is unknown. Counted in this sample were approximately 62,000 clones; 93% of them appeared once. The ten biggest clones cover approximately 3.8% of the sample. Via the germline V gene, CDR1 is MNHEY and CDR2 SVGAGI. The CDR3 sequence holds 15 residues, the cysteine and phenylalanine included. Kept here is only the CDR3 DNA, which spans 45 bases and is read in frame from base 1. The V end loses 7 bases and the J end loses 0 bases, and a stretch of 15 bases separates them.

The receptor was isolated from a female donor with multiple sclerosis, enrolled in a pregnancy study. This sequence uses TRBV6-5 and TRBJ2-5, with a tentative D gene TRBD1 over 5 matching bases. This specimen consisted of CD8+ T cells from peripheral blood mononuclear cells, obtained in the second trimester of pregnancy. The CDR3 protein is CASIPDSSYQETQYF. Here is the DNA: TGTGCCAGCATCCCCGACAGTTCGTACCAAGAGACCCAGTACTTC.